Below, 24 T cell receptor beta chains from the same sample are listed, as sequenced in a study of PD-L1 blockade in urothelial cancer. Only in-frame clones appear in the TCRdb table, and some are missing; sequencing was by immunoSEQ multiplex PCR. The sample lists tens of thousands of clones, more than 65% occurring once. The starting material was PBMCs, obtained around atezolizumab (anti-PD-L1) treatment. The source of these receptors is a man aged 55 to 70 with urothelial cancer.

The chain couples TRBV27 to TRBJ2-2; TRBD2 matches at 12 bases. V trimming: 7 bases; J trimming: 0 bases; junction bases outside the gene matches: 9. CDR3 size: 18 residues. CDR1 MNHEY and CDR2 SMNVEV come from the germline V gene (reference sequence). This chain's CDR3 is CASIGRLAGVANTGELFF. The CDR3 nucleotides are TGTGCCAGCATAGGGCGACTAGCGGGGGTCGCGAACACCGGGGAGCTGTTTTTT.

V is TRBV18 and J is TRBJ1-5, with D uncertain. V was clipped by 5 bases and J by 4 bases, with 12 bases between them. From germline, CDR1 is KGHSH and CDR2 LQKENI. The CDR3 totals 14 residues. CDR3 bases: TGTGCCAGCTCATCGGCAGACTTAAATCAGCCCCAGCATTTT. It is translated as CASSSADLNQPQHF. Full variable domain (outside the CDR3, taken from reference TRBV18 and TRBJ1-5): NAGVMQNPRHLVRRRGQEARLRCSPMKGHSHVYWYRQLPEEGLKFMVYLQKENIIDESGMPKERFSAEFPKEGPSILRIQQVVRGDSAAYFCASSSADLNQPQHFGDGTRLSIL.

The chain carries TRBV30 and TRBJ2-5; weak D call: TRBD1 (5 bases). The V end lost 3 bases, the J end lost 5 bases, and 10 bases lay between the germline ends. The CDR3 spans 12 residues. CDR1 and CDR2 from the germline V gene are GTSNPN and SVGIG (reference sequence). CDR3 amino acids: CAWSVQAETQYF. DNA for the CDR3: TGTGCCTGGAGCGTACAGGCGGAGACCCAGTACTTC.

V and J are TRBV6-1 and TRBJ2-1, with a tentative D call TRBD1 (5 bases). With 2 bases removed from V and 7 bases from J, the gap between germline ends came to 15 bases. This CDR3 contains 15 residues. CDR1 is MNHNS and CDR2 is SASEGT in the germline V gene. Written as DNA, the CDR3 is TGTGCCAGCAGTGAACAGGGTAGATCTTCGAATGAGCAGTTCTTC. Protein product: CASSEQGRSSNEQFF.

The chain combines TRBV2 with TRBJ2-3; 8 bases align to TRBD1. There are 18 residues in the CDR3. V lost 7 bases, J lost 3 bases, and 18 bases stayed unmatched. CDR1 and CDR2 (germline): SNHLY, FYNNEI. CDR3 sequence reads: CASKSVRGRLKSTDTQYF. Here the CDR3 DNA reads TGTGCCAGCAAATCGGTCAGGGGGCGATTGAAAAGTACAGATACGCAGTATTTT.

V and J are TRBV5-1 and TRBJ1-2; 10 bases fit TRBD1. The V gene's germline CDR1 is SGHRS and CDR2 YFSETQ. The CDR3 spans 16 residues. The V gene end was trimmed by 4 bases and the J gene end by 3 bases; junction bases not matched to a gene: 9. Here the CDR3 DNA reads TGCGCCAGCAGCGGGGGACAGGGGAGTTTTGACTATGGCTACACCTTC. Its protein is CASSGGQGSFDYGYTF.

V is TRBV7-3 and J is TRBJ2-2; no clear D. CDR3 length: 14 amino acids. Germline V gives CDR1 SGHTA, CDR2 FQGTGA. Trimming took 0 bases from V and 6 from J, leaving 8 bases between them. The chain's CDR3 is CASSLTAVAGELFF. The DNA for the CDR3 is TGTGCCAGCAGCTTAACCGCGGTAGCCGGGGAGCTGTTTTTT.

V gene TRBV9 combines with J gene TRBJ2-4, with TRBD2 matching 8 bases. J gave up 2 bases and V 4 bases, and 14 bases lay outside the gene matches. Germline-derived CDR1 and CDR2 are SGDLS and YYNGEE. The CDR3 has 18 residues. The CDR3 loop is CASSTTPGLDGSKNIQYF. The CDR3 DNA follows: TGTGCCAGCAGCACTACCCCGGGACTAGATGGGTCCAAAAACATTCAGTACTTC.

Details on this clone: The junction shows a germline mismatch at one end, possibly a read error. The chain links TRBV6-4 to TRBJ2-3; 10 bases agree with TRBD2. This CDR3 region has 14 residues. CDR1 and CDR2 (germline): MRHNA, SNTAGT. The CDR3, as DNA: TGTGCCAGCAGTGCTAGCGGGGGCACAGATACGCAATATTTT. It specifies CASSASGGTDTQYF.

This clone was recorded once. The rearrangement links TRBV16 to TRBJ2-1; 10 bases are a match to TRBD1. Germline V gives CDR1 KGHSY, CDR2 FQNENV. The CDR3 runs 16 residues. V was clipped by 2 bases and J by 9 bases; unmatched bases: 10. DNA of the CDR3: TGTGCCAGCAGCCAACGGGGACAGGGGTCAATTGGTGAGCAGTTCTTC. Residues: CASSQRGQGSIGEQFF.

The J gene is TRBJ1-2, the V gene TRBV6-1, with TRBD1 matching over 10 bases. The germline CDR1 and CDR2 sequences are MNHNS and SASEGT. The V segment lost 6 bases and the J segment 5 bases; nucleotides outside the gene matches: 6. The CDR3 totals 14 residues. CDR3 sequence: CASSPGQGGYGYTF. For the CDR3, the DNA is TGTGCCAGCAGCCCCGGACAGGGGGGTTATGGCTACACCTTC.

The CDR3 nucleotides read TGTGCCAGCTCACCACTCCCAGCCGGGGCCTATAATTCACCCCTCCACTTT. It yields the protein CASSPLPAGAYNSPLHF. This sequence joins TRBV18 and TRBJ1-6, with no clear D. Germline CDR1 KGHSH, CDR2 LQKENI. The CDR3 covers 17 residues. The ends were cut back, 1 base at V and 2 bases at J, with 12 bases in the middle.

The V gene is TRBV15, the J gene TRBJ1-4; D is perhaps TRBD1 (6 bases). The CDR3 covers 18 residues. V shed 4 bases and J shed 4 bases, with 22 bases lying between them. CDR1 and CDR2 from the germline V gene are LNHNV and YYDKDF (reference sequence). The CDR3 sequence: CATSILTAGVAGNEKLFF. In DNA form, the CDR3 reads TGTGCCACCAGCATTCTAACCGCAGGGGTGGCAGGTAATGAAAAACTGTTTTTT.

This clone was recorded a few times. The J gene is TRBJ1-1, the V gene TRBV7-3; 7 positions match TRBD1. Germline lookup yields CDR1 SGHTA and CDR2 FQGTGA. After removal of 5 bases from V and 4 bases from J, the junction contained 10 bases not matched to a gene. This CDR3 has 15 residues. In nucleotides, the CDR3 is TGTGCCAGCAGCCAGACAGGGATTTCTGGCACTGAAGCTTTCTTT. Translating gives CASSQTGISGTEAFF.

V and J are TRBV6-6 and TRBJ1-1; 8 bases line up with TRBD1. The V gene's germline CDR1 is MNHNY and CDR2 SVGAGI (reference sequence). The CDR3 covers 15 residues. Germline trimming cut 6 bases from V and 6 bases from J; bases unmatched to any gene: 12. The CDR3 bases are TGTGCCAGCAGGAGAGATCCCGGGACAGGCGCTGAAGCTTTCTTT. Its protein product is CASRRDPGTGAEAFF.

The rearrangement joins TRBV19 to TRBJ1-5; 8 positions agree with TRBD1. CDR1 LNHDA and CDR2 SQIVND come from the germline V gene (reference sequence). Losses at the gene ends were 7 bases for V and 2 bases for J; bases not matched to a gene: 10. This CDR3 has 16 amino acids. Written as DNA, the CDR3 is TGTGCCAGTAACGAACAGGGGGTAGTCCGCAATCAGCCCCAGCATTTT. It codes for CASNEQGVVRNQPQHF.

The J gene is TRBJ2-5, the V gene TRBV25-1, with 7 bases that match TRBD2. This CDR3 contains 14 residues. The junction had 4 bases not matched to a gene; V was cut back by 6 bases and J by 0 bases. Germline lookup yields CDR1 MGHDK and CDR2 SYGVNS. CDR3 sequence (DNA): TGTGCCAGCAGCCGCGGGGGATACCAAGAGACCCAGTACTTC. Its translation: CASSRGGYQETQYF.

This clone has just one count. The J gene is TRBJ2-2, the V gene TRBV6-4; no definite D call. The CDR3 length is 16 residues. Germline CDR1 reads MRHNA; CDR2 reads SNTAGT. Trimming took off 3 bases at V and 1 base at J, with 12 bases between the two ends. The CDR3 region is CASSEEAALNTGELFF. CDR3 coding DNA: TGTGCCAGCAGTGAAGAGGCAGCACTGAACACCGGGGAGCTGTTTTTT.

V and J are TRBV7-9 and TRBJ2-5, with D tentatively TRBD1 (6 bases). V shed 4 bases and J shed 5 bases, with 14 bases lying between them. CDR1 and CDR2 (germline): SEHNR, FQNEAQ (reference sequence). This CDR3 is 14 amino acids long. CDR3 sequence reads: CASSSTGQGETQYF. In nucleotides, the CDR3 is TGTGCCAGCAGCTCAACGGGGCAGGGGGAGACCCAGTACTTC. Supplemented by reference TRBV7-9 and TRBJ2-5, the full variable domain reads DTGVSQNPRHKITKRGQNVTFRCDPISEHNRLYWYRQTLGQGPEFLTYFQNEAQLEKSRLLSDRFSAERPKGSFSTLEIQRTEQGDSAMYLCASSSTGQGETQYFGPGTRLLVL.

The chain combines TRBV30 with TRBJ1-2, with 7 bases matching TRBD1. V was clipped by 3 bases and J by 5 bases; unmatched bases: 9. In germline, CDR1 is GTSNPN, CDR2 SVGIG (reference sequence). There are 14 residues in the CDR3. For the CDR3, the DNA is TGTGCCTGGAGCCGGGTGCAGGGGGGTTATGGCTACACCTTC. Its translation: CAWSRVQGGYGYTF.

This clone appeared once. The V gene is TRBV5-4, the J gene TRBJ2-5; 16 positions match TRBD2. The CDR3 totals 15 residues. V lost 3 bases, J lost 5 bases, and 1 base stayed unmatched. CDR1 is SGHNT, CDR2 YYREEE, per germline (reference sequence). The CDR3 here is CASSWGLAGGETQYF. CDR3 DNA: TGTGCCAGCAGCTGGGGACTAGCGGGGGGGGAGACCCAGTACTTC.

The V gene is TRBV6-1, the J gene TRBJ1-1; TRBD1 agrees at 7 bases. The V gene end was trimmed by 4 bases and the J gene end by 12 bases; junction bases not matched to a gene: 11. Germline CDR1 and CDR2: MNHNS and SASEGT. This CDR3 comprises 13 residues. The CDR3 region has the DNA TGTGCCAGCAGTGGATACAGGGGCGTAATGCCTTTCTTT. Protein product: CASSGYRGVMPFF.

V is TRBV30 and J is TRBJ1-6; a weak D match, TRBD1 (6 bases). Germline V CDR1 and CDR2: GTSNPN, SVGIG (reference sequence). This CDR3 is built from 17 residues. V was clipped by 3 bases and J by 5 bases, with 20 bases between them. The CDR3 bases are TGTGCCTGGAGCTCCCCCAACGGACAGTTCAATAATTCACCCCTCCACTTT. Its translation: CAWSSPNGQFNNSPLHF.

The chain links TRBV29-1 to TRBJ2-2, with D perhaps matching TRBD2 (6 bases). The CDR3 has 14 amino acids. Germline V gene sequence: CDR1 SQVTM, CDR2 ANQGSEA. The V gene lost 5 bases and the J gene lost 6 bases, with 16 bases spanning the gap. In nucleotides, the CDR3 is TGCAGCGTTACCCGCGGGGTGACGTCCGGGGAGCTGTTTTTT. This translates into CSVTRGVTSGELFF.